The T cell receptor (beta chain) under discussion was sequenced for a study of blood T cell repertoires in COVID-19. Per the study methods: Amplification from reference gene primers served as the basis for estimated nucleated cell counts. The data were produced by immunoSEQ multiplex PCR, yet TCRdb's version contains in-frame clones alone and is incomplete. That table is the source of V, J and clone size, and D and trimming were worked out from the DNA. Among around 120,000 clones listed, around 66% were seen once. The CDR3 extends over 14 amino acids. Germline CDR1 reads LNHDA; CDR2 reads SQIVND (reference sequence). The V and J ends lost 3 bases and 6 bases respectively, with 15 bases between them.

The sequenced sample consisted of peripheral blood. This receptor was taken from an elderly man with acute or convalescent COVID-19. V and J are TRBV19 and TRBJ2-7; D is possibly TRBD2 (5 bases). CDR3 nucleotide sequence: TGTGCCAGTAGTATCGTGGGCGGGTACGGCGAGCAGTACTTC. Its protein product is CASSIVGGYGEQYF.